Given below is one TCR beta chain in context. Its specificity is unknown. The entry originates in a study of cytomegalovirus exposure and HLA in healthy donors. General study results and limits: The study recorded more than 150 TCR beta chains that were cytomegalovirus-associated. One variant, a missense change in DCLRE1C, was linked in a later analysis to TCR beta V- and J-gene trimming. Most subjects' HLA-A and HLA-B alleles were reportedly predicted from TCR beta sequences.

Every donor was a healthy person donating bone marrow. Trimming at V came to 6 bases and at J to 10 bases, leaving 1 base not matched to a gene. The CDR3 runs 11 residues. Germline lookup yields CDR1 WNHNN and CDR2 SYGVQD (reference sequence). A multiplex PCR was run with 60 Vbeta primers and 13 Jbeta primers. The table came from immunoSEQ multiplex PCR; TCRdb's copy has only in-frame clones and leaves some out. This sample yields around 170,000 clones, of which around four fifths are seen a single time; about 0.8% belongs to the top ten. The chain carries TRBV10-1 and TRBJ1-4; 8 nucleotides align to TRBD1. The TCR comes from a woman younger than 30 in good health and CMV-seronegative. The specimen sequenced was PBMCs. The CDR3, as DNA: TGCGCCAGCAGCGACAGGGGAAAACTGTTTTTT. Protein sequence: CASSDRGKLFF.